The rows below give T cell receptor beta chains drawn from one sample of a study of cytotoxic CD8 clonotypes in ibrutinib-treated CLL. Profiling relied on immunoSEQ multiplex PCR, and the TCRdb table lists in-frame clones only, not all of them. In the table there are 300,000 to 350,000 clones, more than 65% of which are singletons. The sample consisted of PBMCs, taken before ibrutinib treatment. The source is a human donor with chronic lymphocytic leukemia. Both conserved end residues are part of each CDR3. Fields, in order: clone size, D gene, J gene, V gene, CDR3 protein, CDR3 DNA. The D gene is left open where the match is weak. The size field is filled for only some rows; it gives once, few, many or a size class.

abundance: -
d_gene: -
j_gene: TRBJ1-1
v_gene: TRBV15
CDR3aa: CATSRDLGRAVTEAFF
CDR3nt: TGTGCCACCAGCAGAGATCTTGGCAGGGCGGTCACTGAAGCTTTCTTT

abundance: few
d_gene: TRBD1
j_gene: TRBJ2-7
v_gene: TRBV7-2
CDR3aa: CASSLQGVFYEQYF
CDR3nt: TGTGCCAGCAGCTTACAGGGGGTGTTCTACGAGCAGTACTTC

abundance: -
d_gene: TRBD2
j_gene: TRBJ2-3
v_gene: TRBV27
CDR3aa: CASSWTSESTDTQYF
CDR3nt: TGTGCCAGCAGCTGGACTAGCGAAAGCACAGATACGCAGTATTTT

abundance: -
d_gene: TRBD1
j_gene: TRBJ2-2
v_gene: TRBV7-2
CDR3aa: CASSSRGLVGIVTGELFF
CDR3nt: TGTGCCAGCAGCTCCAGGGGGCTAGTCGGGATCGTGACCGGGGAGCTGTTTTTT

abundance: -
d_gene: -
j_gene: TRBJ1-2
v_gene: TRBV9
CDR3aa: CASSLDINYGYTF
CDR3nt: TGTGCCAGCAGCCTAGACATTAACTATGGCTACACCTTC

abundance: -
d_gene: -
j_gene: TRBJ2-7
v_gene: TRBV5-5
CDR3aa: CASSLVGNYPYEQYF
CDR3nt: TGTGCCAGCAGCTTGGTTGGTAACTACCCCTACGAGCAGTACTTC

abundance: -
d_gene: TRBD1
j_gene: TRBJ2-7
v_gene: TRBV30
CDR3aa: CAWGPKGQGVGEQYF
CDR3nt: TGTGCCTGGGGACCCAAGGGACAGGGGGTGGGCGAGCAGTACTTC

abundance: -
d_gene: -
j_gene: TRBJ1-3
v_gene: TRBV4-1
CDR3aa: CASSPNFRARGNTIYF
CDR3nt: TGCGCCAGCAGCCCAAATTTTAGGGCTCGCGGAAACACCATATATTTT

abundance: -
d_gene: TRBD1
j_gene: TRBJ1-1
v_gene: TRBV13
CDR3aa: CASSLGRDRVMTEAFF
CDR3nt: TGTGCCAGCAGCTTAGGCCGGGACAGGGTAATGACTGAAGCTTTCTTT

abundance: -
d_gene: TRBD2
j_gene: TRBJ2-1
v_gene: TRBV9
CDR3aa: CASSVTTSGRDEQFF
CDR3nt: TGTGCCAGCAGCGTTACGACTAGCGGGAGAGATGAGCAGTTCTTC

abundance: -
d_gene: TRBD1
j_gene: TRBJ1-2
v_gene: TRBV4-2
CDR3aa: CASSQGQNYGYTF
CDR3nt: TGTGCCAGCAGCCAGGGACAGAACTATGGCTACACCTTC

abundance: few
d_gene: TRBD1
j_gene: TRBJ2-2
v_gene: TRBV19
CDR3aa: CASSRTGAAGELFF
CDR3nt: TGTGCCAGTAGTAGGACAGGGGCAGCCGGGGAGCTGTTTTTT

abundance: -
d_gene: -
j_gene: TRBJ2-5
v_gene: TRBV15
CDR3aa: CATSGGLQETQYF
CDR3nt: TGTGCCACCAGCGGAGGATTGCAAGAGACCCAGTACTTC

abundance: once
d_gene: -
j_gene: TRBJ1-2
v_gene: TRBV30
CDR3aa: CAWSDWGIYGYTF
CDR3nt: TGTGCCTGGAGTGATTGGGGGATCTATGGCTACACCTTC

abundance: -
d_gene: TRBD2
j_gene: TRBJ2-1
v_gene: TRBV19
CDR3aa: CASSISGLAGGTYNEQFF
CDR3nt: TGTGCCAGTAGTATAAGTGGACTAGCGGGAGGTACCTACAATGAGCAGTTCTTC

abundance: -
d_gene: -
j_gene: TRBJ1-1
v_gene: TRBV21-1
CDR3aa: CASSHRSRRNTEAFF
CDR3nt: TGTGCCAGCAGCCACAGGTCGCGAAGGAACACTGAAGCTTTCTTT

abundance: once
d_gene: -
j_gene: TRBJ2-3
v_gene: TRBV7-3
CDR3aa: CASSLFRSTDTQYF
CDR3nt: TGTGCCAGCAGCTTATTCCGCAGCACAGATACGCAGTATTTT

abundance: -
d_gene: -
j_gene: TRBJ1-2
v_gene: TRBV5-4
CDR3aa: CASSTGQANYGYTF
CDR3nt: TGTGCCAGCAGCACCGGCCAGGCCAACTATGGCTACACCTTC

abundance: -
d_gene: -
j_gene: TRBJ2-7
v_gene: TRBV27
CDR3aa: CASSSRGSYSYEQYF
CDR3nt: TGTGCCAGCAGTTCTCGTGGGAGCTACTCCTACGAGCAGTACTTC

abundance: -
d_gene: -
j_gene: TRBJ2-7
v_gene: TRBV2
CDR3aa: CASSFGGDEQYF
CDR3nt: TGTGCCAGCAGTTTTGGTGGGGACGAGCAGTACTTC

abundance: once
d_gene: -
j_gene: TRBJ2-7
v_gene: TRBV5-7
CDR3aa: CASSFTKGGEQYF
CDR3nt: TGTGCCAGCAGCTTCACAAAGGGAGGAGAGCAGTACTTC

abundance: -
d_gene: -
j_gene: TRBJ1-1
v_gene: TRBV4-3
CDR3aa: CASSQGTEAFF
CDR3nt: TGCGCCAGCAGCCAAGGGACTGAAGCTTTCTTT

abundance: -
d_gene: -
j_gene: TRBJ1-1
v_gene: TRBV7-6
CDR3aa: CASSGIHSLEAFF
CDR3nt: TGTGCCAGCAGCGGGATCCATTCGTTAGAAGCTTTCTTT

abundance: -
d_gene: TRBD1
j_gene: TRBJ1-1
v_gene: TRBV27
CDR3aa: CASSKQGAGTEAFF
CDR3nt: TGTGCCAGCAGCAAACAGGGGGCGGGCACTGAAGCTTTCTTT

abundance: -
d_gene: -
j_gene: TRBJ1-2
v_gene: TRBV5-6
CDR3aa: CASSGGPRNYGYTF
CDR3nt: TGTGCCAGCAGCGGAGGACCGAGGAACTATGGCTACACCTTC

abundance: -
d_gene: -
j_gene: TRBJ1-1
v_gene: TRBV5-1
CDR3aa: CASSLVSPNTEAFF
CDR3nt: TGCGCCAGCAGCTTGGTCTCCCCGAACACTGAAGCTTTCTTT

abundance: few
d_gene: -
j_gene: TRBJ2-5
v_gene: TRBV11-2
CDR3aa: CASRRPSWRGKILQETQYF
CDR3nt: TGTGCCAGCAGAAGACCCTCCTGGCGGGGAAAGATACTTCAAGAGACCCAGTACTTC

abundance: -
d_gene: -
j_gene: TRBJ2-2
v_gene: TRBV9
CDR3aa: CAKWNSIANTGELFF
CDR3nt: TGTGCCAAATGGAACAGCATTGCGAACACCGGGGAGCTGTTTTTT

abundance: -
d_gene: -
j_gene: TRBJ2-1
v_gene: TRBV28
CDR3aa: CASSLWADNEQFF
CDR3nt: TGTGCCAGCAGTTTATGGGCGGACAATGAGCAGTTCTTC

abundance: -
d_gene: -
j_gene: TRBJ2-3
v_gene: TRBV5-6
CDR3aa: CASSYLGVSDTDTQYF
CDR3nt: TGTGCCAGCAGCTACCTAGGGGTTTCCGACACAGATACGCAGTATTTT

abundance: once
d_gene: TRBD2
j_gene: TRBJ2-6
v_gene: TRBV19
CDR3aa: CASKWTSGPSSGANVLTF
CDR3nt: TGTGCCAGTAAGTGGACTAGCGGACCAAGCTCTGGGGCCAACGTCCTGACTTTC

abundance: -
d_gene: -
j_gene: TRBJ1-1
v_gene: TRBV11-2
CDR3aa: CASSPGRGGSTEAFF
CDR3nt: TGTGCCAGCAGCCCCGGGCGGGGGGGCTCCACTGAAGCTTTCTTT

abundance: -
d_gene: -
j_gene: TRBJ2-2
v_gene: TRBV5-1
CDR3aa: CASSYSDAGTGELFF
CDR3nt: TGCGCCAGCAGCTACTCGGATGCGGGGACCGGGGAGCTGTTTTTT

abundance: -
d_gene: TRBD1
j_gene: TRBJ1-4
v_gene: TRBV9
CDR3aa: CASSSMGQSNEKLFF
CDR3nt: TGTGCCAGCAGCTCCATGGGACAGAGTAATGAAAAACTGTTTTTT

abundance: -
d_gene: TRBD2
j_gene: TRBJ2-1
v_gene: TRBV15
CDR3aa: CATSRDMVAGGEQFF
CDR3nt: TGTGCCACCAGCAGAGATATGGTAGCGGGAGGCGAGCAGTTCTTC

abundance: -
d_gene: -
j_gene: TRBJ2-7
v_gene: TRBV7-2
CDR3aa: CASSLGIHEQYF
CDR3nt: TGTGCCAGCAGCTTAGGGATCCACGAGCAGTACTTC

abundance: -
d_gene: -
j_gene: TRBJ1-5
v_gene: TRBV27
CDR3aa: CASSLVGRVNQPQHF
CDR3nt: TGTGCCAGCAGTTTAGTTGGCAGGGTAAATCAGCCCCAGCATTTT

abundance: -
d_gene: TRBD1
j_gene: TRBJ2-5
v_gene: TRBV6-6
CDR3aa: CASTRDRGQETQYF
CDR3nt: TGTGCCAGCACTCGGGACAGGGGTCAAGAGACCCAGTACTTC

abundance: -
d_gene: -
j_gene: TRBJ1-5
v_gene: TRBV5-8
CDR3aa: CASSSWDLRGWGSNQPQHF
CDR3nt: TGTGCCAGCAGCTCGTGGGACCTTAGGGGGTGGGGAAGCAATCAGCCCCAGCATTTT

abundance: once
d_gene: -
j_gene: TRBJ2-4
v_gene: TRBV25-1
CDR3aa: CASRAKASAKNIQYF
CDR3nt: TGTGCCAGCAGAGCTAAGGCCTCAGCCAAAAACATTCAGTACTTC

abundance: -
d_gene: -
j_gene: TRBJ2-2
v_gene: TRBV5-4
CDR3aa: CASKLGNTGELFF
CDR3nt: TGTGCCAGCAAGTTGGGGAACACCGGGGAGCTGTTTTTT

abundance: -
d_gene: -
j_gene: TRBJ2-7
v_gene: TRBV5-4
CDR3aa: CASSLAGGLYEQYF
CDR3nt: TGTGCCAGCAGCTTGGCCGGGGGACTCTACGAGCAGTACTTC

abundance: -
d_gene: TRBD2
j_gene: TRBJ2-3
v_gene: TRBV11-3
CDR3aa: CASSSSSGLLDTQYF
CDR3nt: TGTGCCAGCAGCTCATCTAGCGGGCTACTTGATACGCAGTATTTT

abundance: -
d_gene: TRBD1
j_gene: TRBJ1-1
v_gene: TRBV9
CDR3aa: CASSEWTGGLVNTEAFF
CDR3nt: TGTGCCAGCAGCGAGTGGACAGGGGGCTTAGTGAACACTGAAGCTTTCTTT

abundance: -
d_gene: -
j_gene: TRBJ2-7
v_gene: TRBV7-6
CDR3aa: CASSLSSGRVYEQYF
CDR3nt: TGTGCCAGCAGCTTATCCTCAGGGCGGGTATACGAGCAGTACTTC

abundance: -
d_gene: -
j_gene: TRBJ1-3
v_gene: TRBV5-6
CDR3aa: CASSFWSGNTIYF
CDR3nt: TGTGCCAGCAGCTTTTGGTCTGGAAACACCATATATTTT

abundance: -
d_gene: -
j_gene: TRBJ2-7
v_gene: TRBV7-3
CDR3aa: CASSLTRDSPHEQYF
CDR3nt: TGTGCCAGCAGCTTAACGCGGGACTCTCCCCACGAGCAGTACTTC

abundance: -
d_gene: TRBD2
j_gene: TRBJ2-3
v_gene: TRBV29-1
CDR3aa: CSVEGWRGSTDTQYF
CDR3nt: TGCAGCGTTGAAGGGTGGCGGGGGAGCACAGATACGCAGTATTTT

abundance: -
d_gene: -
j_gene: TRBJ1-4
v_gene: TRBV6-5
CDR3aa: CASSYGATHGEKLFF
CDR3nt: TGTGCCAGCAGTTACGGGGCCACACACGGCGAAAAACTGTTTTTT

abundance: -
d_gene: TRBD2
j_gene: TRBJ2-5
v_gene: TRBV18
CDR3aa: CASSTGLVFQETQYF
CDR3nt: TGTGCCAGCTCAACGGGACTAGTGTTTCAAGAGACCCAGTACTTC

abundance: -
d_gene: TRBD1
j_gene: TRBJ2-2
v_gene: TRBV4-3
CDR3aa: CASSQYGTGGLSGELFF
CDR3nt: TGCGCCAGCAGCCAATACGGGACAGGGGGCCTCTCCGGGGAGCTGTTTTTT

abundance: -
d_gene: -
j_gene: TRBJ1-2
v_gene: TRBV28
CDR3aa: CASSLGGADAGPNYGYTF
CDR3nt: TGTGCCAGCAGTTTAGGTGGGGCGGACGCAGGCCCTAACTATGGCTACACCTTC

abundance: -
d_gene: -
j_gene: TRBJ2-2
v_gene: TRBV27
CDR3aa: CASSFSALGTGELFF
CDR3nt: TGTGCCAGCAGTTTTTCTGCCCTTGGGACCGGGGAGCTGTTTTTT

abundance: -
d_gene: -
j_gene: TRBJ1-1
v_gene: TRBV11-2
CDR3aa: CASSLQNTEAFF
CDR3nt: TGTGCCAGCAGCTTACAGAACACTGAAGCTTTCTTT

abundance: -
d_gene: -
j_gene: TRBJ2-3
v_gene: TRBV28
CDR3aa: CASSYPPELTDTQYF
CDR3nt: TGTGCCAGCAGTTATCCCCCTGAGCTCACAGATACGCAGTATTTT

abundance: -
d_gene: -
j_gene: TRBJ2-5
v_gene: TRBV2
CDR3aa: CASSETVQRETQYF
CDR3nt: TGTGCCAGCAGTGAGACAGTGCAGCGAGAGACCCAGTACTTC

abundance: few
d_gene: -
j_gene: TRBJ2-5
v_gene: TRBV18
CDR3aa: CASSYGDETQYF
CDR3nt: TGTGCCAGCTCCTACGGGGATGAGACCCAGTACTTC

abundance: -
d_gene: -
j_gene: TRBJ2-2
v_gene: TRBV7-8
CDR3aa: CASSQRRPGEKNTGELFF
CDR3nt: TGTGCCAGCAGCCAGCGCAGGCCAGGTGAGAAGAACACCGGGGAGCTGTTTTTT